This T cell receptor (beta chain) was captured in a study of blood T cell repertoires in COVID-19. About the research overall: There were acute and convalescent COVID-19 samples, and they came from the United States, Italy and Spain. In each case, the material was cDNA or gDNA derived from T cells, B-cell-depleted T cells, or PBMCs.

Methods used by the authors: Amplification from reference gene primers served as the basis for estimated nucleated cell counts. Measured with immunoSEQ multiplex PCR; TCRdb has only the in-frame clones, and not every one. V, J and clone size derive from that table, while D and trimming were established from the DNA sequence. Of tens of thousands of clones in the sample, roughly 85% were seen once. The V gene lost 3 bases and the J gene lost 0 bases, with 5 bases spanning the gap. This CDR3 has 13 residues. V usage is TRBV12-3 or TRBV12-4 and J usage is TRBJ1-1; D is unresolved. This sequence was found in a human donor in a cohort sampled during active COVID-19. The specimen sequenced was peripheral blood. In nucleotides, the CDR3 is TGTGCCAGCAGTTTCCAATTGAACACTGAAGCTTTCTTT. The encoded protein is CASSFQLNTEAFF.